The rows below give T cell receptor beta chains drawn from one sample of a study of cytomegalovirus exposure and HLA in healthy donors. Sequencing used immunoSEQ multiplex PCR; TCRdb keeps in-frame clones, though not all of them. Among about 150,000 clones listed, 70% to 90% were seen once. The sequenced material came from PBMCs. These TCRs come from a woman younger than 30 in good health and CMV-seronegative. Both conserved end residues are part of each CDR3. The order of the fields is V gene, clone size, J gene, D gene, CDR3 DNA, CDR3 protein. The D gene is left open where the match is weak. The size field is filled for only some rows; it gives once, few, many or a size class.

TRBV7-3,.,TRBJ2-2,TRBD2,TGTGCCAGCAGCCCGTGGACTAGCGGGAGGGCCGAGGGCGGGGAGCTGTTTTTT,CASSPWTSGRAEGGELFF
TRBV4-3,.,TRBJ1-3,.,TGCGCCAGCAGCCAAGATCTGAGGACAGATGGAAACACCATATATTTT,CASSQDLRTDGNTIYF
TRBV28,.,TRBJ2-7,.,TGTGCCAGCAGTTCCCCCGCCGGCTCAGGGGTTAGCTACGAGCAGTACTTC,CASSSPAGSGVSYEQYF
TRBV29-1,.,TRBJ2-5,.,TGCAGCGTTGGACAGAGGCAAGAGACCCAGTACTTC,CSVGQRQETQYF
TRBV10-3,.,TRBJ1-4,TRBD1,TGTGCCATCAGGGACGGACAGGGTACATCAACTAATGAAAAACTGTTTTTT,CAIRDGQGTSTNEKLFF
TRBV7-2,.,TRBJ2-3,.,TGTGCCAGCAGCCTCCGGACAGTGGGTACAGATACGCAGTATTTT,CASSLRTVGTDTQYF
TRBV29-1,.,TRBJ2-4,TRBD2,TGCAGCGCGAGGAGGGCGGGGGGGCGATCTGCCAACATTCAGTACTTC,CSARRAGGRSANIQYF
TRBV27,.,TRBJ2-5,TRBD1,TGTGCCAGCAGTTACAGGGGCGGGGAGACCCAGTACTTC,CASSYRGGETQYF
TRBV11-1,.,TRBJ2-7,.,TGTGCCAGCAGGCTGACAACCAGCTCCTACGAGCAGTACTTC,CASRLTTSSYEQYF
TRBV18,once,TRBJ1-5,.,TGTGCCAGCTCACCCAGGGATACCCACAATCAGCCCCAGCATTTT,CASSPRDTHNQPQHF
TRBV19,.,TRBJ2-7,.,TGTGCCAGTAGTATTATAGGGGGCTCCTACGAGCAGTACTTC,CASSIIGGSYEQYF
TRBV7-9,.,TRBJ2-5,.,TGTGCCAGCAGCCACCGGCGAAGCGGTGGGCAAGAGACCCAGTACTTC,CASSHRRSGGQETQYF
TRBV27,.,TRBJ2-7,TRBD2,TGTGCCAGCAGTCCGCCCCCCGGGAGGGGCCAAGGAGGAACCTACGAGCAGTACTTC,CASSPPPGRGQGGTYEQYF
TRBV28,.,TRBJ2-7,.,TGTGCCAGCACTACGCCCTACGAGCAGTACTTC,CASTTPYEQYF
TRBV7-3,once,TRBJ2-7,.,TGTGCCAGCAGCTTAATGGGGGCCCCCTCCGAGCAGTACTTC,CASSLMGAPSEQYF
TRBV4-1,.,TRBJ1-2,.,TGCGCCAGCAGCAAAGGGGCCCTGAACTATGGCTACACCTTC,CASSKGALNYGYTF